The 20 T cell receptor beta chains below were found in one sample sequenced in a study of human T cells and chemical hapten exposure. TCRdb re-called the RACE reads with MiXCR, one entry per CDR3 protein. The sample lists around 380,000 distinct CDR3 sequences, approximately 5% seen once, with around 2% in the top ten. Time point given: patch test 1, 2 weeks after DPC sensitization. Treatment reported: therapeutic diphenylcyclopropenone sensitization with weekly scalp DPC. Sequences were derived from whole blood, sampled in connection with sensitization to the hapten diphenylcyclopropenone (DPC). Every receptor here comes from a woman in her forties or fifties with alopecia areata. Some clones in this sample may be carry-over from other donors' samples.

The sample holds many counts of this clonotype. The CDR3 is CASTPTGMNTEAFF. In nucleotides, the CDR3 is TGTGCCAGCACCCCGACAGGGATGAACACTGAAGCTTTCTTT. The V gene is TRBV9, the J gene TRBJ1-1; the match to TRBD1 covers 7 bases. Trimming took 6 bases from V and 0 from J; bases not matched to a gene: 5. There are 14 residues in the CDR3. Germline lookup yields CDR1 SGDLS and CDR2 YYNGEE.

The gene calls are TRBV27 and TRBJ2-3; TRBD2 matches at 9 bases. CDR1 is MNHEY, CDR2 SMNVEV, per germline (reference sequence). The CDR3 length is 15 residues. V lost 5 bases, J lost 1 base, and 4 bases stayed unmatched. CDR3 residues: CASSIRLAGTDTQYF. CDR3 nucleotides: TGTGCCAGCAGTATAAGACTAGCGGGCACAGATACGCAGTATTTT.

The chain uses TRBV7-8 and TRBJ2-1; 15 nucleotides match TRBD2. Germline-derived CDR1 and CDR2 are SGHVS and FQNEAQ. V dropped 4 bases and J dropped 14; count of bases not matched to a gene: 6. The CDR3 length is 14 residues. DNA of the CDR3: TGTGCCAGCAGCTCCGGACTAGCGGGGGGGTATAAGTTCTTC. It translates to CASSSGLAGGYKFF.

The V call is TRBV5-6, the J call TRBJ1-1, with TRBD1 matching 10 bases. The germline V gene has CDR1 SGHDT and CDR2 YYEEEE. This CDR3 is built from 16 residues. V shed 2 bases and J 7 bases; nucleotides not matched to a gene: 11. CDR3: CASSLGPGQGPYEAFF. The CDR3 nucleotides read TGTGCCAGCAGCTTAGGACCGGGACAGGGGCCTTATGAAGCTTTCTTT.

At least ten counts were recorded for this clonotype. CDR3 loop: CSVVAQLNTEAFF. Here the CDR3 DNA reads TGCAGCGTCGTGGCGCAGCTGAACACTGAAGCTTTCTTT. J is TRBJ1-1 and V is TRBV29-1; D unclear. This CDR3 is 13 amino acids long. The V and J ends lost 6 bases and 0 bases respectively, with 11 bases between them. The germline gives CDR1 SQVTM, CDR2 ANQGSEA.

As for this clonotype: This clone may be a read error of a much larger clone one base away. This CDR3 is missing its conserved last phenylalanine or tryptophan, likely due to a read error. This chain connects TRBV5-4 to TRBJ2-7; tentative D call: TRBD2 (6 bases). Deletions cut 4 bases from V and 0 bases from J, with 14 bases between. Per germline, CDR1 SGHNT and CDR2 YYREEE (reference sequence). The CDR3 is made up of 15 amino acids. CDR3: CASSQKGGASYEQYY. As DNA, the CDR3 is TGTGCCAGCAGCCAGAAGGGAGGTGCCTCCTACGAGCAGTACTAC.

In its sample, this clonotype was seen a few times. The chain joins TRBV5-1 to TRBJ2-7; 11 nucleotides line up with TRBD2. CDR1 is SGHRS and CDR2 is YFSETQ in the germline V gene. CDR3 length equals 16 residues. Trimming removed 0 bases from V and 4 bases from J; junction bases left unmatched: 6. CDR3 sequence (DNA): TGCGCCAGCAGCTTGGTAGCTAGCGGGGGGAGATACGAGCAGTACTTC. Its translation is CASSLVASGGRYEQYF.

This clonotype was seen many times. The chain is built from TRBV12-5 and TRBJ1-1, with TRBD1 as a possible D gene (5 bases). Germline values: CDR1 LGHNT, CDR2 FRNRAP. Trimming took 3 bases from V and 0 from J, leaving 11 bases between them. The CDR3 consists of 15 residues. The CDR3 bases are TGTGCTAGTGGTTTTGGGGCCAGCGTGAACACTGAAGCTTTCTTT. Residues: CASGFGASVNTEAFF.

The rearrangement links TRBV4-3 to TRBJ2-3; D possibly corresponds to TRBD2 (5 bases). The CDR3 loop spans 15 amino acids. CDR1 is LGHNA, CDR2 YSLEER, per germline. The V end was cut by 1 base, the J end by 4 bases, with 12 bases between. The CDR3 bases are TGCGCCAGCAGCCAAGGACTAATGCCCCCAGATACGCAGTATTTT. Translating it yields CASSQGLMPPDTQYF.

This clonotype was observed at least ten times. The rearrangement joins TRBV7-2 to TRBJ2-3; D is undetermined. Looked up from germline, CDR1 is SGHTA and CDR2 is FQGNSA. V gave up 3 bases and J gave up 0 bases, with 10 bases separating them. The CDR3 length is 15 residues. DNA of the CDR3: TGTGCCAGCAGCTTCTCTAGACCCAGCACAGATACGCAGTATTTT. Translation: CASSFSRPSTDTQYF.

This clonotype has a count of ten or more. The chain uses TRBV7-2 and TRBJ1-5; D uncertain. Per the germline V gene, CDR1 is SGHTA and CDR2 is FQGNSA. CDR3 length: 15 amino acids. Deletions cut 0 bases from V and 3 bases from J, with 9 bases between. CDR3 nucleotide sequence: TGTGCCAGCAGCTTAGCAGGCTTGGACAATCAGCCCCAGCATTTT. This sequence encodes CASSLAGLDNQPQHF.

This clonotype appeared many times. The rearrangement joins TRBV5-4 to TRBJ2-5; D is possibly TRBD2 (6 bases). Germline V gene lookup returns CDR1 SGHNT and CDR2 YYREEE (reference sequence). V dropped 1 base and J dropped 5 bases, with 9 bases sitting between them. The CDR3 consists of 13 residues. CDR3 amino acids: CASSLTSLETQYF. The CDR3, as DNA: TGTGCCAGCAGCTTGACTAGCCTGGAGACCCAGTACTTC.

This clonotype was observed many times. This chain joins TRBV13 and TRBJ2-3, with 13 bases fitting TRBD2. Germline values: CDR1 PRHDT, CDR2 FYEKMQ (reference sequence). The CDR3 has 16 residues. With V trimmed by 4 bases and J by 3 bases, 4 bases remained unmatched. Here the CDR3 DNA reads TGTGCCAGCAGCTACGGACTAGCGGGGGTAACAGATACGCAGTATTTT. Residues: CASSYGLAGVTDTQYF.

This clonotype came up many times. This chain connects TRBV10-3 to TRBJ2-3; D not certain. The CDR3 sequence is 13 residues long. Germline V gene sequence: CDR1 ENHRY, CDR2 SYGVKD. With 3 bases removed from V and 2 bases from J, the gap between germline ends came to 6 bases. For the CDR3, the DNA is TGTGCCATCAGTGATTCGGCCACAGATACGCAGTATTTT. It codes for CAISDSATDTQYF.

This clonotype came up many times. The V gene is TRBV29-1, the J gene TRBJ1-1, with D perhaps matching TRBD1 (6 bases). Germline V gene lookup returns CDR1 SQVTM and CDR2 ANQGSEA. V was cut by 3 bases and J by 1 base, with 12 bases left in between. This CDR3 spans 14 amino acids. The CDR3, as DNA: TGCAGCGTTGATGCGGGGGGGCCGAACACTGAAGCTTTCTTT. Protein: CSVDAGGPNTEAFF. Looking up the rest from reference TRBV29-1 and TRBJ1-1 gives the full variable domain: SAVISQKPSRDICQRGTSLTIQCQVDSQVTMMFWYRQQPGQSLTLIATANQGSEATYESGFVIDKFPISRPNLTFSTLTVSNMSPEDSSIYLCSVDAGGPNTEAFFGQGTRLTVV.

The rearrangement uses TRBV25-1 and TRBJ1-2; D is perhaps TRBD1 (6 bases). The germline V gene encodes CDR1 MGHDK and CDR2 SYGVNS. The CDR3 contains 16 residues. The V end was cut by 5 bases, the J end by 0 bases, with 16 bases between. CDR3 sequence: CASSPKGQLTNYGYTF. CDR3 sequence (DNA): TGTGCCAGCAGTCCGAAGGGACAACTAACTAACTATGGCTACACCTTC.

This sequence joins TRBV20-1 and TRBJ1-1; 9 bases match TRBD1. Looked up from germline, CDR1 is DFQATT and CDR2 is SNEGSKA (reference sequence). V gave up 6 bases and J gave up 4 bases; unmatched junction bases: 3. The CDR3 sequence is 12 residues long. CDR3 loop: CSALTGGTEAFF. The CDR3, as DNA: TGCAGTGCGTTGACAGGGGGCACTGAAGCTTTCTTT.

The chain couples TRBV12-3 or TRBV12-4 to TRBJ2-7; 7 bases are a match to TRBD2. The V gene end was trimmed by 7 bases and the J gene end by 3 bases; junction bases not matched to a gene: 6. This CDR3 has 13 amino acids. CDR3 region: CASTLTSNYEQYF. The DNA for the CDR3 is TGTGCCAGCACCCTGACTAGCAACTACGAGCAGTACTTC.

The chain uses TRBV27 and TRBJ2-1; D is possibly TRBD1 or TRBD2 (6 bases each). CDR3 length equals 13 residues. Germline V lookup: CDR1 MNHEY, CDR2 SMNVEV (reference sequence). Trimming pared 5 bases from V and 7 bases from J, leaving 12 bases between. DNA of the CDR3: TGTGCCAGCAGTCGAGGGGGGTGGAATGAGCAGTTCTTC. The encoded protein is CASSRGGWNEQFF.

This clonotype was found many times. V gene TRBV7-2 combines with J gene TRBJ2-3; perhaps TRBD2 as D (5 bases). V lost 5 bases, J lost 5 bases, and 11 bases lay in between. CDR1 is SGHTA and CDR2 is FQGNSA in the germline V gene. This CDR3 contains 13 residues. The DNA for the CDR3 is TGTGCCAGCAGCCCCGTCCGGGAAGATACGCAGTATTTT. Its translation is CASSPVREDTQYF. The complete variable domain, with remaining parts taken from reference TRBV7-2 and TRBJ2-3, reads GAGVSQSPSNKVTEKGKDVELRCDPISGHTALYWYRQSLGQGLEFLIYFQGNSAPDKSGLPSDRFSAERTGGSVSTLTIQRTQQEDSAVYLCASSPVREDTQYFGPGTRLTVL.